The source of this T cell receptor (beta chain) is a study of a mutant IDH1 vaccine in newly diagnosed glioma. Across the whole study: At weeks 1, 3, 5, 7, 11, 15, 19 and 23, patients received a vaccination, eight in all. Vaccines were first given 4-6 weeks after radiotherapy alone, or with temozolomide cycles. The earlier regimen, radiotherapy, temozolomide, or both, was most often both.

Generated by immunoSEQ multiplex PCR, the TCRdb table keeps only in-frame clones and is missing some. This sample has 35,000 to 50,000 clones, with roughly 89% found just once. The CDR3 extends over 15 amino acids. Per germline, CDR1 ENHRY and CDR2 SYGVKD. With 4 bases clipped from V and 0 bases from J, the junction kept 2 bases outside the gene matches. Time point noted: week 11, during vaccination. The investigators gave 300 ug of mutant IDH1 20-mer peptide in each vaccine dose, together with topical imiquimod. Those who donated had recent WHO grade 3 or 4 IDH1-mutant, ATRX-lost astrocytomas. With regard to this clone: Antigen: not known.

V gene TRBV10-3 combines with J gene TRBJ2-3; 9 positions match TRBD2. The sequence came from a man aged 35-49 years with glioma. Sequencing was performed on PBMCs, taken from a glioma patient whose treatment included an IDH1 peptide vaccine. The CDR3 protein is CAISGGLASTDTQYF. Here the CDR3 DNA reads TGTGCCATCAGTGGGGGACTAGCAAGCACAGATACGCAGTATTTT.